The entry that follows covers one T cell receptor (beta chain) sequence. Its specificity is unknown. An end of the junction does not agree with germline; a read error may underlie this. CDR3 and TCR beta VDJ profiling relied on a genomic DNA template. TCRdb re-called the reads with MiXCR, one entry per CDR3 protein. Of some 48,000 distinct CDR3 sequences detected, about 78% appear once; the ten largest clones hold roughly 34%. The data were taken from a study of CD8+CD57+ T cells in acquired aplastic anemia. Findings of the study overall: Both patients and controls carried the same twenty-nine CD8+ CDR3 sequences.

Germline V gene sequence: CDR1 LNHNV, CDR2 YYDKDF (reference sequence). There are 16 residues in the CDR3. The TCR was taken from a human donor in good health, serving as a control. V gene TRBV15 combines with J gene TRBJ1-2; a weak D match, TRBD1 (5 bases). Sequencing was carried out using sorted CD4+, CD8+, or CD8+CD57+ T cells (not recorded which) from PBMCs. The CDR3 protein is CATSRDDGQGGYGYAF. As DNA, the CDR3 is TGTGCCACCAGCAGAGATGACGGTCAGGGAGGCTATGGCTACGCCTTC.